These 5 T cell receptor beta chains originate from one sample sequenced in a study of metastatic and nonmetastatic thyroid tumors. No treatment of any kind had been given to any patient before thyroid surgery. TCRdb called clones again from the PCR reads with MiXCR. This table has 50,000 to 60,000 clones, more than 15% appearing once. The sample was blood. All receptors come from a female donor with papillary thyroid cancer or a benign thyroid nodule (not recorded which). Some clones in this sample may be carry-over from other donors' samples.

The chain joins TRBV6-6 to TRBJ2-1; tentative D call: TRBD1 (6 bases). In germline, CDR1 is MNHNY, CDR2 SVGAGI (reference sequence). The CDR3 has 18 residues. The V and J ends lost 0 bases and 2 bases respectively, with 17 bases between them. CDR3 nucleotides: TGTGCCAGCAGTTACTCGTGGGGGCTAGCACAGACCTACAATGAGCAGTTCTTC. Residues: CASSYSWGLAQTYNEQFF.

This clone showed up just a few times. V gene TRBV6-2 or TRBV6-3 combines with J gene TRBJ1-6; D possibly corresponds to TRBD1 (5 bases). The CDR3 runs to 15 residues. Germline-derived CDR1 and CDR2 are MNHEY and SVGEGT. V was clipped by 9 bases and J by 14 bases, with 26 bases between them. The CDR3 bases are TGTGCCAGAAGGCCCACCGGGGCCTCGATCGGAGCCCTCCACTTT. Residues: CARRPTGASIGALHF.

To note about this clone: One end of the junction varies from germline; a read error may be responsible. The genes are TRBV3-1 and TRBJ2-3, with 10 bases fitting TRBD2. The CDR3 contains 17 residues. CDR1 is LGHDT and CDR2 is YNNKEL in the germline V gene (reference sequence). The CDR3 protein is CASSLGLAESSTDTKYF. CDR3 nucleotide sequence: TGTGCCAGCAGCCTCGGACTAGCGGAATCTTCCACAGATACGAAGTATTTT.

Ten or more counts support this clone. This sequence joins TRBV15 and TRBJ1-4; weak D call: TRBD1 (6 bases). The CDR3 contains 19 residues. Trimming stripped 2 bases from V and 4 bases from J, with 23 bases between. Germline V gene lookup returns CDR1 LNHNV and CDR2 YYDKDF (reference sequence). CDR3: CATSRPRGAGAKGNEKLFF. The CDR3 DNA reads TGTGCCACCAGCAGACCACGAGGGGCAGGGGCCAAGGGTAATGAAAAACTGTTTTTT.

The V gene is TRBV11-1, the J gene TRBJ1-3; D is undetermined. Per germline, CDR1 SGHAT and CDR2 FQDESV (reference sequence). V lost 6 bases, J lost 0 bases, and 15 bases lay in between. This CDR3 is 16 amino acids long. The CDR3 is CASSPTSAISGNTIYF. In DNA, the CDR3 is TGTGCCAGCAGTCCGACCTCGGCGATCTCTGGAAACACCATATATTTT.